This passage covers 8 T cell receptor beta chains from one sample sequenced in a study of T cell responses to AZD1222 COVID-19 vaccine. Data came from immunoSEQ multiplex PCR; TCRdb stores just in-frame clones and leaves some out. The sample has 90,000 to 130,000 clones, roughly 92% seen once. Source: peripheral blood, taken 28 days after the second AZD1222 dose. The receptors shown here come from an adult who received the AZD1222 COVID-19 vaccine.

V usage is TRBV7-2 and J usage is TRBJ2-1; tentatively, D is TRBD1 (6 bases). V was clipped by 3 bases and J by 3 bases, with 9 bases between them. The CDR3 has 14 residues. CDR1 SGHTA and CDR2 FQGNSA come from the germline V gene. For the CDR3, the DNA is TGTGCCAGCAGCTTGAACAGGGTCTACAATGAGCAGTTCTTC. It is translated as CASSLNRVYNEQFF.

The V call is TRBV3-1 (or the pseudogene TRBV3-2), the J call TRBJ2-2; D is possibly TRBD1 (5 bases). This CDR3 contains 11 residues. Trimming stripped 11 bases from V and 6 bases from J, with 10 bases between. Per germline, CDR1 LGHDT and CDR2 YNNKEL (reference sequence). This chain's CDR3 is CAVVGPGELFF. The DNA for the CDR3 is TGTGCCGTGGTGGGGCCCGGGGAGCTGTTTTTT.

This clone was detected once. The chain is built from TRBV4-2 and TRBJ2-7, with a weak D call TRBD1 (6 bases). CDR3 length equals 17 residues. V lost 0 bases and J 2 bases, leaving 17 bases between the germline ends. CDR1 is LGHNA, CDR2 YNFKEQ, per germline. The CDR3 loop is CASSQEEVSGVTYEQYF. The CDR3 bases are TGTGCCAGCAGCCAAGAAGAAGTTTCAGGGGTAACCTACGAGCAGTACTTC.

Here the CDR3 DNA reads TGTGCCAGCAGCTTGGGGACAGGATGGGGCGAGCAGTACTTC. This translates into CASSLGTGWGEQYF. The chain joins TRBV5-6 to TRBJ2-7, with 7 bases identical to TRBD1. V shed 0 bases and J 6 bases; nucleotides not matched to a gene: 6. There are 14 residues in the CDR3. Germline values: CDR1 SGHDT, CDR2 YYEEEE.

The V and J genes are TRBV7-9 and TRBJ1-6, with a possible D match to TRBD1 (5 bases). The CDR3 is made up of 13 amino acids. V lost 5 bases, J lost 5 bases, and 7 bases lay in between. The germline CDR1 and CDR2 sequences are SEHNR and FQNEAQ (reference sequence). The CDR3 nucleotides are TGTGCCAGCAGCCCCAGGGATAATTCACCCCTCCACTTT. It translates to CASSPRDNSPLHF.

Only one count was recorded for this clone. The genes are TRBV2 and TRBJ1-4; no clear D gene. Trimming left V 4 bases short and J 8 bases short, with 17 bases between. This CDR3 has 15 amino acids. Per the germline V gene, CDR1 is SNHLY and CDR2 is FYNNEI. The CDR3 here is CASSVEEASWEKLFF. CDR3 nucleotides: TGTGCCAGCAGTGTTGAAGAGGCGTCTTGGGAAAAACTGTTTTTT.

The chain has TRBV20-1 and TRBJ1-5; 8 positions match TRBD1. Per germline, CDR1 DFQATT and CDR2 SNEGSKA (reference sequence). Germline trimming cut 3 bases from V and 7 bases from J; bases unmatched to any gene: 8. The CDR3 has 14 amino acids. The CDR3 spells CSASWPGGFQPQHF. The CDR3 bases are TGCAGTGCTAGTTGGCCAGGGGGCTTCCAGCCCCAGCATTTT.

The V call is TRBV12-3 or TRBV12-4, the J call TRBJ2-7; 9 bases map to TRBD2. This CDR3 contains 13 residues. With 5 bases clipped from V and 12 bases from J, the junction kept 11 bases outside the gene matches. The CDR3 loop is CASSPLSGGRPYF. Here the CDR3 DNA reads TGTGCCAGCAGTCCCCTCAGCGGGGGGCGTCCGTACTTC.